These 19 T cell receptor beta chains were sequenced from one sample in a study of T-cell memory formation after mild COVID-19 (dated by TCRdb to about 2021). The library was obtained by 5' RACE. Instrument used: Illumina NovaSeq 6000. The public reads were quality trimmed at Q25 with fastp and then assembled into clones with MiXCR by TCRdb, keeping productive beta chains. Rows with one shared CDR3 protein collapse into an entry with the most common genes and DNA. Across this sample there are some 210,000 distinct CDR3 sequences, with 10% to 13% seen only once. The ten top clones hold under 3.5% of the sample. The specimen was PBMCs or a T cell subset sorted from them (not recorded which). All receptors come from a man aged 18 to 35 who had mild COVID-19 (a few samples of this study predate the infection). The sample titles of this study are shuffled in the database, so cell type and time point are left out; the donor was told from shared clones.

The table lists this clonotype with a few counts. The chain employs TRBV20-1 and TRBJ2-7; D could derive from TRBD1 or TRBD2 (6 bases each). Germline assignment: CDR1 DFQATT and CDR2 SNEGSKA (reference sequence). CDR3 size: 13 residues. The V end lost 2 bases, the J end lost 3 bases, and 11 bases lay between the germline ends. CDR3 DNA: TGCAGTGCTAGAAGGAGGGGGTTCTACGAGCAGTACTTC. It yields the protein CSARRRGFYEQYF.

This clonotype has only a few counts. CDR3 bases: TGTGCCAGCAGTTCGAGTCAGGGTGCTGAAGCTTTCTTT. It codes for CASSSSQGAEAFF. This chain connects TRBV12-3 or TRBV12-4 to TRBJ1-1, with D maybe TRBD1 (5 bases). The germline V and J ends were trimmed by 4 bases and 6 bases, with 12 bases remaining between them. The CDR3 length is 13 residues.

This clonotype turned up a few times. The rearrangement joins TRBV7-9 to TRBJ2-5; D might be TRBD2 (6 bases). The CDR3 covers 15 residues. The germline V gene encodes CDR1 SEHNR and CDR2 FQNEAQ (reference sequence). The ends were cut back, 3 bases at V and 5 bases at J, with 16 bases in the middle. CDR3 bases: TGTGCCAGCAGCTTCGGGACTCATCGAAGGGAGACCCAGTACTTC. The encoded protein is CASSFGTHRRETQYF.

This chain uses TRBV11-3 with TRBJ2-7, with unresolved D. The CDR3 has 12 amino acids. Germline V gene sequence: CDR1 SGHNT, CDR2 YENEEA. The V end lost 5 bases, the J end lost 3 bases, and 8 bases lay between the germline ends. CDR3 coding DNA: TGTGCCAGCAGCCCCGTCATCTACGAGCAGTACTTC. As protein: CASSPVIYEQYF.

The rearrangement joins TRBV5-1 to TRBJ1-5; tentatively, D is TRBD1 (5 bases). Germline CDR1 reads SGHRS; CDR2 reads YFSETQ. Trimming cost V 4 bases and J 7 bases, with 12 bases left between them. The CDR3 is made up of 13 amino acids. The CDR3 sequence is CASSKDGTQPQHF. In nucleotides, the CDR3 is TGCGCCAGCAGCAAGGACGGGACCCAGCCCCAGCATTTT.

This clonotype appeared a few times. The chain couples TRBV7-2 to TRBJ2-3, with D perhaps being TRBD1 or TRBD2 (6 bases each). From germline, CDR1 is SGHTA and CDR2 FQGNSA. Trimming cost V 1 base and J 3 bases, with 11 bases left between them. This CDR3 is 15 amino acids long. DNA of the CDR3: TGTGCCAGCAGCTTAGTAGGGGGGTGGACAGATACGCAGTATTTT. Translating gives CASSLVGGWTDTQYF. The whole variable domain, filled in from reference TRBV7-2 and TRBJ2-3, reads GAGVSQSPSNKVTEKGKDVELRCDPISGHTALYWYRQSLGQGLEFLIYFQGNSAPDKSGLPSDRFSAERTGGSVSTLTIQRTQQEDSAVYLCASSLVGGWTDTQYFGPGTRLTVL.

The table lists this clonotype with a few counts. This rearrangement joins TRBV5-4 to TRBJ1-5; D not resolved. The CDR3 has 14 amino acids. Germline loops: CDR1 SGHNT, CDR2 YYREEE (reference sequence). Trimming removed 1 base at V and 0 bases at J, with 5 bases between. CDR3 protein: CASSLMGSNQPQHF. CDR3 DNA sequence: TGTGCCAGCAGCTTGATGGGTAGCAATCAGCCCCAGCATTTT.

This clonotype was counted at least ten times. This chain links TRBV5-1 with TRBJ1-1; 8 nucleotides align to TRBD1. CDR1 and CDR2 (germline): SGHRS, YFSETQ. The V and J ends lost 4 bases and 4 bases, in that order; junction bases with no gene match: 12. This CDR3 contains 16 residues. The DNA of the CDR3 is TGCGCCAGCAGCCCCCAAATTTCAGGGGGCGGCACTGAAGCTTTCTTT. Its protein product is CASSPQISGGGTEAFF.

The genes are TRBV12-3 or TRBV12-4 and TRBJ2-7, with D maybe TRBD1 (6 bases). The CDR3 is 14 amino acids. V shed 3 bases and J shed 3 bases, with 12 bases lying between them. CDR3 residues: CASSFGGVYYEQYF. Here the CDR3 DNA reads TGTGCCAGCAGTTTTGGGGGCGTCTACTACGAGCAGTACTTC.

This clonotype was detected ten times or more. The V and J genes are TRBV18 and TRBJ2-7; TRBD1 might be the D (5 bases). The germline V gene has CDR1 KGHSH and CDR2 LQKENI. The V gene lost 3 bases and the J gene lost 4 bases, with 10 bases spanning the gap. The CDR3 is made up of 13 amino acids. In DNA, the CDR3 is TGTGCCAGCTCACCCGGACAACAATACGAGCAGTACGTC. This translates into CASSPGQQYEQYV.

In this sample, this clonotype turned up many times. The rearrangement joins TRBV5-4 to TRBJ2-1; the match to TRBD2 covers 11 bases. V was clipped by 4 bases and J by 3 bases; unmatched bases: 3. The germline gives CDR1 SGHNT, CDR2 YYREEE (reference sequence). This CDR3 region has 15 residues. CDR3 loop: CASSLLAGGYNEQFF. The CDR3 DNA follows: TGTGCCAGCAGCCTCCTAGCGGGGGGCTACAATGAGCAGTTCTTC.

This chain joins TRBV20-1 and TRBJ2-2, with 8 positions matching TRBD1. V lost 1 base, J lost 5 bases, and 6 bases stayed unmatched. This CDR3 has 15 amino acids. CDR1 and CDR2 (germline): DFQATT, SNEGSKA (reference sequence). The chain's CDR3 is CSARVVGQGTGELFF. The CDR3 DNA reads TGCAGTGCTAGAGTGGTCGGACAGGGAACCGGGGAGCTGTTTTTT.

V and J are TRBV20-1 and TRBJ2-7; D remains ambiguous. Germline V CDR1 and CDR2: DFQATT, SNEGSKA (reference sequence). CDR3 length equals 10 residues. The germline V and J ends were trimmed by 7 bases and 2 bases, with 6 bases remaining between them. This chain's CDR3 is CSDGPYEQYF. For the CDR3, the DNA is TGCAGTGATGGGCCCTACGAGCAGTACTTC.

The genes are TRBV20-1 and TRBJ1-1, with D unclear. Germline CDR1 reads DFQATT; CDR2 reads SNEGSKA (reference sequence). V was pared by 5 bases and J by 1 base, with 14 bases between. The CDR3 extends over 14 amino acids. The CDR3 protein is CSAPPGGTNTEAFF. The CDR3 DNA reads as TGCAGTGCTCCACCTGGCGGCACGAACACTGAAGCTTTCTTT.

This clonotype was recorded a few times. The J gene is TRBJ2-1, the V gene TRBV18; TRBD2 matches 13 bases. Trimming cost V 1 base and J 7 bases; bases outside gene matches: 4. Per the germline V gene, CDR1 is KGHSH and CDR2 is LQKENI. CDR3 length: 16 residues. CDR3 protein: CASSPRATSGGNEQFF. As DNA, the CDR3 is TGTGCCAGCTCACCACGGGCGACTAGCGGGGGGAATGAGCAGTTCTTC.

V gene TRBV4-1 combines with J gene TRBJ1-1; D unresolved. Germline loops: CDR1 MGHRA, CDR2 YSYEKL. This CDR3 spans 13 amino acids. V was clipped by 0 bases and J by 10 bases, with 12 bases between them. The CDR3 DNA sequence: TGCGCCAGCAGCCAAGATTTGCAGCGGGGAGCTTTCTTT. Translation: CASSQDLQRGAFF.

The chain uses TRBV14 and TRBJ1-2, with TRBD1 matching over 7 bases. The CDR3 length is 13 residues. The V segment lost 4 bases and the J segment 7 bases; nucleotides outside the gene matches: 6. Germline values: CDR1 SGHDN, CDR2 FVKESK. In DNA form, the CDR3 reads TGTGCCAGCAGCCTAGGACAGGCGCTTGGCTACACCTTC. Protein product: CASSLGQALGYTF. Based on the CDR3 plus reference TRBV14 and TRBJ1-2, the full variable domain is EAGVTQFPSHSVIEKGQTVTLRCDPISGHDNLYWYRRVMGKEIKFLLHFVKESKQDESGMPNNRFLAERTGGTYSTLKVQPAELEDSGVYFCASSLGQALGYTFGSGTRLTVV.

This clonotype showed up just a few times. V and J are TRBV12-3 or TRBV12-4 and TRBJ2-3; the match to TRBD2 covers 8 bases. With V trimmed by 7 bases and J by 4 bases, 7 bases remained unmatched. The CDR3 is 14 amino acids. Here the CDR3 reads CASTTGGGPDTQYF. The CDR3 DNA reads TGTGCCAGCACGACCGGGGGGGGCCCAGATACGCAGTATTTT.

Ten or more counts support this clonotype. This chain connects TRBV5-1 to TRBJ2-2; D is uncertain. Germline CDR1 SGHRS, CDR2 YFSETQ. V was trimmed by 1 base and J by 0 bases, leaving 10 bases between them. CDR3 length: 16 amino acids. The CDR3 sequence is CASSLFRRSNTGELFF. The CDR3 nucleotides read TGCGCCAGCAGCTTGTTCAGGCGATCGAACACCGGGGAGCTGTTTTTT.